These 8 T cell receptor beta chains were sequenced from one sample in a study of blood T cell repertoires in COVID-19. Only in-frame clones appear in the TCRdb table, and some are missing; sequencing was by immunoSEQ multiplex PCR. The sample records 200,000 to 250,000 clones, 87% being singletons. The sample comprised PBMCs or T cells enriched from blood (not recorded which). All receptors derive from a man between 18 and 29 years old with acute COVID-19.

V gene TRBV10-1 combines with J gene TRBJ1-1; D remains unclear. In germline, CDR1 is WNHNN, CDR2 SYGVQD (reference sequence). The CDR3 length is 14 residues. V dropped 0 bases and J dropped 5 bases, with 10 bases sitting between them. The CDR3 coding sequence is TGCGCCAGCAGTGAGTCCGGGAGGCGTACTGAAGCTTTCTTT. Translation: CASSESGRRTEAFF.

CDR3 nucleotides: TGCGCCAGCAGCGGAGAGGGGACTAGCGGGAGGGCCCGGGCGTTCTTC. It codes for CASSGEGTSGRARAFF. The gene calls are TRBV5-1 and TRBJ2-1; 16 bases match TRBD2. The CDR3 covers 16 residues. The germline V gene encodes CDR1 SGHRS and CDR2 YFSETQ. Losses at the gene ends were 4 bases for V and 15 bases for J; bases not matched to a gene: 13.

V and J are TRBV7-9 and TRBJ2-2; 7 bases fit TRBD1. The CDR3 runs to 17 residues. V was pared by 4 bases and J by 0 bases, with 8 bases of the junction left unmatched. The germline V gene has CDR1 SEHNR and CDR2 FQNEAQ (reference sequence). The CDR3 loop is CASSWDSPPANTGELFF. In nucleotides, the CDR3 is TGTGCCAGCAGCTGGGACAGCCCACCCGCGAACACCGGGGAGCTGTTTTTT.

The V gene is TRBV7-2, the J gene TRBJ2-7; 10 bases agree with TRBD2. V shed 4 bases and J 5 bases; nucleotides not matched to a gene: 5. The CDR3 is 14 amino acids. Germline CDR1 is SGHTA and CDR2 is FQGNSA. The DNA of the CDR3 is TGTGCCAGCAGCTCTACTAGCGGGAAGAACGAGCAGTACTTC. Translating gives CASSSTSGKNEQYF.

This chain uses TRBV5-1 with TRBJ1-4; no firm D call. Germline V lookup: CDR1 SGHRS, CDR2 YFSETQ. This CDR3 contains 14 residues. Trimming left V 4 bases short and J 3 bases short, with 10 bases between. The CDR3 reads CASSPGSANEKLFF. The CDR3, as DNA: TGCGCCAGCAGCCCCGGGTCCGCTAATGAAAAACTGTTTTTT. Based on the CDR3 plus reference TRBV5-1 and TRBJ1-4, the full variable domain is KAGVTQTPRYLIKTRGQQVTLSCSPISGHRSVSWYQQTPGQGLQFLFEYFSETQRNKGNFPGRFSGRQFSNSRSEMNVSTLELGDSALYLCASSPGSANEKLFFGSGTQLSVL.

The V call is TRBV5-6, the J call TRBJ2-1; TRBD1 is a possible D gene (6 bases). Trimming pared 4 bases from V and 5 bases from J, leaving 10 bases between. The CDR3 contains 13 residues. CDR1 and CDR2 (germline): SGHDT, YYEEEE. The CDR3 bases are TGTGCCAGCAGCCCAGGACAGCACAATGAGCAGTTCTTC. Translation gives CASSPGQHNEQFF.

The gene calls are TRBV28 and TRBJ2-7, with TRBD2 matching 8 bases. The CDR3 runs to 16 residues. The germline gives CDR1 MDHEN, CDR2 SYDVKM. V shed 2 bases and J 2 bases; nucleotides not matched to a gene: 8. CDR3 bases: TGTGCCAGCAGTTTAGGGCTCATTAGCGGGACCTACGAGCAGTACTTC. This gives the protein CASSLGLISGTYEQYF. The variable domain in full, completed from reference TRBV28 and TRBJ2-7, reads DVKVTQSSRYLVKRTGEKVFLECVQDMDHENMFWYRQDPGLGLRLIYFSYDVKMKEKGDIPEGYSVSREKKERFSLILESASTNQTSMYLCASSLGLISGTYEQYFGPGTRLTVT.

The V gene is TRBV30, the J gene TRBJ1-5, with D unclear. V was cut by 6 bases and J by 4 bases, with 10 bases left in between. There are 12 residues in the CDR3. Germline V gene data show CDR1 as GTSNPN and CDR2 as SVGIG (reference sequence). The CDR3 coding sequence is TGTGCCTGCCAAGACGGGAATCAGCCCCAGCATTTT. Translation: CACQDGNQPQHF.